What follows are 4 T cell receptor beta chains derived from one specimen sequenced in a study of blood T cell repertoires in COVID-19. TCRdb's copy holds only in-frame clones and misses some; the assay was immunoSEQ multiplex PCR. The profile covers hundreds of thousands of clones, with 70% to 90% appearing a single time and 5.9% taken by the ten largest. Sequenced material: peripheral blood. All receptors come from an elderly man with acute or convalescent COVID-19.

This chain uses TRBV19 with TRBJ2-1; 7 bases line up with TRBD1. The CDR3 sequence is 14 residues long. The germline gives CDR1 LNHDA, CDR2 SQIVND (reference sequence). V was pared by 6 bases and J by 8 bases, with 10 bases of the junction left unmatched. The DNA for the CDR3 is TGTGCCAGTAGGGGACAGTCCAATCTGTATGAGCAGTTCTTC. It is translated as CASRGQSNLYEQFF.

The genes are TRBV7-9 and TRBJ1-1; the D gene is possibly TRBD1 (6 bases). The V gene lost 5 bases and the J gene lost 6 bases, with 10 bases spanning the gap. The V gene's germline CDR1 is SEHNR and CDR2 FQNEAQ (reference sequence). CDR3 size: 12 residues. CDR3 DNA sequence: TGTGCCAGCAGCCCACAGGGCCCTGAAGCTTTCTTT. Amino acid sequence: CASSPQGPEAFF.

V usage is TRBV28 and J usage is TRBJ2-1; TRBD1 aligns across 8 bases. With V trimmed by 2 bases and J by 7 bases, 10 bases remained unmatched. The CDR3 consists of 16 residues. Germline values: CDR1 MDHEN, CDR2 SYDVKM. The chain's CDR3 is CASSLGGTGAQNEQFF. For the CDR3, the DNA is TGTGCCAGCAGTTTAGGTGGGACAGGAGCTCAGAATGAGCAGTTCTTC.

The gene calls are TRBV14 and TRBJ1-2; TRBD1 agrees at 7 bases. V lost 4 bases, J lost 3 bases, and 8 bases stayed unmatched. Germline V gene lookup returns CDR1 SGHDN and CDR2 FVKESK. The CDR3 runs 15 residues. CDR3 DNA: TGTGCCAGCAGCCCTGTAGGGGGCTGGTACTATGGCTACACCTTC. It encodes CASSPVGGWYYGYTF.